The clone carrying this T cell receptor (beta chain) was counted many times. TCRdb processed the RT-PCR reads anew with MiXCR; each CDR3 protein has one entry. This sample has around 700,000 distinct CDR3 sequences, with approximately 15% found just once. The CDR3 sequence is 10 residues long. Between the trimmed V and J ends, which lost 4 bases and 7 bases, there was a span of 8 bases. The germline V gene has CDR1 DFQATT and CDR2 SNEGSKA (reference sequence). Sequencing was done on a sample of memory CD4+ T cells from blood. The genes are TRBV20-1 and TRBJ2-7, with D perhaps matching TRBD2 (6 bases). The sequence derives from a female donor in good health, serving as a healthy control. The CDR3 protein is CSAKAGEQYF. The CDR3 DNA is TGCAGTGCTAAGGCGGGGGAGCAGTACTTC.